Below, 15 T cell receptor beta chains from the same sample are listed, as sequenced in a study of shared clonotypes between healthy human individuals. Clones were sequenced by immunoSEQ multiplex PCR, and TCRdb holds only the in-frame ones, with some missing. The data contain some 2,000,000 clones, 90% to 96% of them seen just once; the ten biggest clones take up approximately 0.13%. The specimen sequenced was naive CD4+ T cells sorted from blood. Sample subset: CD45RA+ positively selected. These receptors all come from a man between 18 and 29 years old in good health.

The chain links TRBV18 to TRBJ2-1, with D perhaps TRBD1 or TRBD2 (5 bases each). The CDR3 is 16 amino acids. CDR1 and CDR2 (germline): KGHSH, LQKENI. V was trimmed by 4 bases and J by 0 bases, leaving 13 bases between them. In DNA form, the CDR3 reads TGTGCCAGCTCACTACGGGACCTAAGCTCCTACAATGAGCAGTTCTTC. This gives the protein CASSLRDLSSYNEQFF. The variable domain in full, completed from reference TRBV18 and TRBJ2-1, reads NAGVMQNPRHLVRRRGQEARLRCSPMKGHSHVYWYRQLPEEGLKFMVYLQKENIIDESGMPKERFSAEFPKEGPSILRIQQVVRGDSAAYFCASSLRDLSSYNEQFFGPGTRLTVL.

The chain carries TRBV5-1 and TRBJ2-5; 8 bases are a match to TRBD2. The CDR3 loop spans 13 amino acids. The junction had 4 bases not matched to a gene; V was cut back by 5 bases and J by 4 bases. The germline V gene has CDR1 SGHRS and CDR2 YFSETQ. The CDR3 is CASRPSGGETQYF. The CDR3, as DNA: TGCGCCAGCAGACCCAGCGGGGGAGAGACCCAGTACTTC.

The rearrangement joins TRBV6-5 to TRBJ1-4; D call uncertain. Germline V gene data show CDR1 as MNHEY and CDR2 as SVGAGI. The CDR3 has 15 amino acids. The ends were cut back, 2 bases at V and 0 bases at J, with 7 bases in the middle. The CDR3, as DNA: TGTGCCAGCAGTTACACCCTTGCAACTAATGAAAAACTGTTTTTT. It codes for CASSYTLATNEKLFF.

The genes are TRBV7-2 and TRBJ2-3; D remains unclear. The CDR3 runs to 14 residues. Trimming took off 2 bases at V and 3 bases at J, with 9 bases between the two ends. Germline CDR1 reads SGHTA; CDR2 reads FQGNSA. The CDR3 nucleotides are TGTGCCAGCAGCTTACAGCTAGGAACAGATACGCAGTATTTT. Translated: CASSLQLGTDTQYF.

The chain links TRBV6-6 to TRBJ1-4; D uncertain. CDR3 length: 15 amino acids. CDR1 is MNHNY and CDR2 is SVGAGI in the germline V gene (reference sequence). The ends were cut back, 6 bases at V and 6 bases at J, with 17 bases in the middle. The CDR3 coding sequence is TGTGCCAGCAGCCCTGTCGGGCCCCCCGATGAAAAACTGTTTTTT. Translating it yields CASSPVGPPDEKLFF.

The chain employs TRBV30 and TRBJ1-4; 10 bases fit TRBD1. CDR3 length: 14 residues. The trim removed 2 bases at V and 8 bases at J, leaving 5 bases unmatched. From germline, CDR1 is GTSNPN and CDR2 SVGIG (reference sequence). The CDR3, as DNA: TGTGCCTGGAGTAGACAGGGGGCGCTGGAAAAACTGTTTTTT. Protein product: CAWSRQGALEKLFF.

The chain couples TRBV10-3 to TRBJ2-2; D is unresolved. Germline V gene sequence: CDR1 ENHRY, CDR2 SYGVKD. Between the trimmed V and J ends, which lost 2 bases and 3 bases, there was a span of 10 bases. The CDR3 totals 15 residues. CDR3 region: CAISEGMGHTGELFF. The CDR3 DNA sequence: TGTGCCATCAGTGAGGGTATGGGTCACACCGGGGAGCTGTTTTTT.

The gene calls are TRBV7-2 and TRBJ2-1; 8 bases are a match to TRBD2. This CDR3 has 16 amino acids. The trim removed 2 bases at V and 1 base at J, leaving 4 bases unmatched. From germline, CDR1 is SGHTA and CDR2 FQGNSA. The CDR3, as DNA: TGTGCCAGCAGCTTATTGGCTAGCGGGTCCTACAATGAGCAGTTCTTC. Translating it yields CASSLLASGSYNEQFF.

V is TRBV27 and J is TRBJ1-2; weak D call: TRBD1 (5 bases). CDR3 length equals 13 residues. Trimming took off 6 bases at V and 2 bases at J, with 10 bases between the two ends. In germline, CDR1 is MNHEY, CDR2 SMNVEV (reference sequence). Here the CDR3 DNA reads TGTGCCAGCAGAATTTCAGGGAACTATGGCTACACCTTC. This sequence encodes CASRISGNYGYTF.

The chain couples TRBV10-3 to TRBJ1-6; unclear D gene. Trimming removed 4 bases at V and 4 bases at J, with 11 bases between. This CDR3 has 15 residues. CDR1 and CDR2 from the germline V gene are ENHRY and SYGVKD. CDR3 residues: CAISGGEAYNSPLHF. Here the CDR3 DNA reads TGTGCCATCAGTGGGGGAGAGGCATATAATTCACCCCTCCACTTT.

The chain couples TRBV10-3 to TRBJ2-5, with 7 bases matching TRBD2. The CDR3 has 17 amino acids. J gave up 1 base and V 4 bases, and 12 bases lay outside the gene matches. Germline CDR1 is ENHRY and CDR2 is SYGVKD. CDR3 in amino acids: CAISVGASGPFQETQYF. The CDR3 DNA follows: TGTGCCATCAGTGTAGGAGCTAGCGGACCTTTCCAAGAGACCCAGTACTTC.

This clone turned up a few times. The CDR3 loop is CASSLAVVQGNYGYTF. The CDR3, as DNA: TGTGCCAGCAGCTTGGCCGTCGTGCAGGGAAACTATGGCTACACCTTC. V and J are TRBV5-6 and TRBJ1-2; maybe TRBD1 (5 bases). With 0 bases removed from V and 2 bases from J, the gap between germline ends came to 14 bases. The CDR3 sequence is 16 residues long. Germline values: CDR1 SGHDT, CDR2 YYEEEE.

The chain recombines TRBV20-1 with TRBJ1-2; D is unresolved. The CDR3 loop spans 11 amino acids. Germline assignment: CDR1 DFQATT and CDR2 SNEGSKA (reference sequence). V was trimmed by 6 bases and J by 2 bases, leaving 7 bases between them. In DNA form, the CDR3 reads TGCAGTGCGGACGAAAACTATGGCTACACCTTC. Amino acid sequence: CSADENYGYTF.

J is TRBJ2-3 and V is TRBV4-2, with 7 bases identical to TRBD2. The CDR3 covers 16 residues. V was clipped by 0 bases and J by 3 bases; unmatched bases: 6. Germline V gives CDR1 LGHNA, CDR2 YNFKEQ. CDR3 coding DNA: TGTGCCAGCAGCCAAGAGTTTACGGGGGGAACAGATACGCAGTATTTT. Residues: CASSQEFTGGTDTQYF.

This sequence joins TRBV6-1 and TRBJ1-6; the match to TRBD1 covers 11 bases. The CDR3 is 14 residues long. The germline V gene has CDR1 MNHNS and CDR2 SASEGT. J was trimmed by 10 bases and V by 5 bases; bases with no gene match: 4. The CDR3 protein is CASSSDRGLSPLHF. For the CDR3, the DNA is TGTGCCAGCAGTTCGGACAGGGGGCTGTCACCCCTCCACTTT.